This T cell receptor beta chain was found in a study of T-cell reconstitution after alpha-beta-depleted transplantation in children. This CDR3 has 13 amino acids. V was cut by 5 bases and J by 5 bases, with 13 bases left in between. Looked up from germline, CDR1 is SGHVS and CDR2 is FNYEAQ. This clonotype was observed a single time. This sample's TCRbeta library carried unique molecular identifier barcodes. One entry per CDR3 protein results from TCRdb running MiXCR on the PCR reads. The repertoire holds 490,000 or so distinct CDR3 sequences, with under 15% as singletons. The specimen comprised PBMCs from the stem cell graft donor, sampled from the stem cell graft. The rearrangement links TRBV7-6 to TRBJ2-7; D not resolved. This TCR derives from a human donor who donated a stem cell graft to a child with combined immunodeficiency. In DNA, the CDR3 is TGTGCCAGCAGCCCGACCCCCACGAACGAGCAGTACTTC. This translates into CASSPTPTNEQYF.